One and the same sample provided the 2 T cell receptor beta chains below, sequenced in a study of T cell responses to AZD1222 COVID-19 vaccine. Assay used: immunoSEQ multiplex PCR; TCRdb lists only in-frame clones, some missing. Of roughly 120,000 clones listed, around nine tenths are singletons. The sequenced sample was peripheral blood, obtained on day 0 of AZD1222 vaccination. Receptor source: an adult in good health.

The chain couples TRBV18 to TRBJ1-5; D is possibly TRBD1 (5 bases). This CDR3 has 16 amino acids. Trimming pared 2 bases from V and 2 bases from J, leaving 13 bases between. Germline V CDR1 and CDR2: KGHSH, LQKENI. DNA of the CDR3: TGTGCCAGCTCACCAGGGGCCGGTGGGGGCAATCAGCCCCAGCATTTT. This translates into CASSPGAGGGNQPQHF.

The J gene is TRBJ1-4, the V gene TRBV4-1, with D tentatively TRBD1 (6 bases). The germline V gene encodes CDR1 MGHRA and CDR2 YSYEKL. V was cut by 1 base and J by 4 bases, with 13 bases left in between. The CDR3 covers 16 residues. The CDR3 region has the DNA TGCGCCAGCAGCCAAGCCCAGCGGGACATTAATGAAAAACTGTTTTTT. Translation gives CASSQAQRDINEKLFF.